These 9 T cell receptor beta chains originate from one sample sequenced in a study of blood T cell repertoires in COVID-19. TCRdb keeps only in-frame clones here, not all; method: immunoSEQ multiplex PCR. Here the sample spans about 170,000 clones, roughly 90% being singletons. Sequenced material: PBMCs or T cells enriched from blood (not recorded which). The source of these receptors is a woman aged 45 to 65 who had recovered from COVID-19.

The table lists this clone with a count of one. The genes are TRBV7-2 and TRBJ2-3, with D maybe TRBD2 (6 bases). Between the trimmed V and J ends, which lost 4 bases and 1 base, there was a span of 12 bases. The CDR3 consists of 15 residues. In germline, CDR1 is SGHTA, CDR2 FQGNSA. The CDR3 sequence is CASSSKASGTDTQYF. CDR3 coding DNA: TGTGCCAGCAGCTCGAAGGCTAGCGGCACAGATACGCAGTATTTT.

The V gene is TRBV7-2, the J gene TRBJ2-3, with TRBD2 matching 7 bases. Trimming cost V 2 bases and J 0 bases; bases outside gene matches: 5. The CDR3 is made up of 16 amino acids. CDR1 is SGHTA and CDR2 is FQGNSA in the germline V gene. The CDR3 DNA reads TGTGCCAGCAGCTTACCACTAGCGTCTAGCACAGATACGCAGTATTTT. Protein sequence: CASSLPLASSTDTQYF.

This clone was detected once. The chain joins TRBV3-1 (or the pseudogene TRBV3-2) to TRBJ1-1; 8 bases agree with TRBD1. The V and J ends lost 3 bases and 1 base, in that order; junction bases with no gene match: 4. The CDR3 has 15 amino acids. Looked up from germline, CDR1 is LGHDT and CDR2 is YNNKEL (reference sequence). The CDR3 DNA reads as TGTGCCAGCAGCCACCTCGGGACAGGGAACACTGAAGCTTTCTTT. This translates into CASSHLGTGNTEAFF.

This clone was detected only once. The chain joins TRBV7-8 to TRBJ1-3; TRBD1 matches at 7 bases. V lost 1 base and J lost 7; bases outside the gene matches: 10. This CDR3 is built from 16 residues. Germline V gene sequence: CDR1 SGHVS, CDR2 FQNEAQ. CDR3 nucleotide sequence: TGTGCCAGCAGCTTAGGCTCGACCGGGACAGCCAACACCATATATTTT. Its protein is CASSLGSTGTANTIYF.

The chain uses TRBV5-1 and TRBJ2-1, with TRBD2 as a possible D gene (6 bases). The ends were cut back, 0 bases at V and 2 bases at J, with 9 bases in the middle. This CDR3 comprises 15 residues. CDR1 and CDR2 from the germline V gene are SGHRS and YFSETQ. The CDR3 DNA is TGCGCCAGCAGCTTGGACGGGGGAGCCTACAATGAGCAGTTCTTC. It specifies CASSLDGGAYNEQFF.

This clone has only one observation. CDR3 DNA sequence: TGTGTCACTTCTTGGGGGCTCACTGAAGCTTTCTTT. Its protein product is CVTSWGLTEAFF. The rearrangement links TRBV6-5 to TRBJ1-1; tentative D call: TRBD1 (6 bases). Germline lookup yields CDR1 MNHEY and CDR2 SVGAGI. The length of the CDR3 is 12 residues.

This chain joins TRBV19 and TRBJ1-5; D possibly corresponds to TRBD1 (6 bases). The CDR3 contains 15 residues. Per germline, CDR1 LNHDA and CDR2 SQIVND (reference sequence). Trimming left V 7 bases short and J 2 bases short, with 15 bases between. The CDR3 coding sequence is TGTGCCAGTACAAAAACAGGGTTAGGCAATCAGCCCCAGCATTTT. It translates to CASTKTGLGNQPQHF.

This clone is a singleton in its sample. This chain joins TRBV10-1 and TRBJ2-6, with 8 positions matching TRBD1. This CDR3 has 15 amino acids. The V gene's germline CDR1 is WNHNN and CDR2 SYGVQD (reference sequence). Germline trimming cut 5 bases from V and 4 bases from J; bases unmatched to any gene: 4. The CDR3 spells CASSTGGSGANVLTF. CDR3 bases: TGCGCCAGCAGTACAGGGGGTTCGGGGGCCAACGTCCTGACTTTC.

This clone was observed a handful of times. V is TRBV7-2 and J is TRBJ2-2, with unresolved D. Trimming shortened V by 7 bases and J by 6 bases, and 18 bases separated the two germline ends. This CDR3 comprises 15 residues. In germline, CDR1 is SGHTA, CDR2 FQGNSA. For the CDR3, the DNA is TGTGCCAGCATCCCTTCTACCATCTTCGCCGGGGAGCTGTTTTTT. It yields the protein CASIPSTIFAGELFF.